The text below deals with one T cell receptor (beta chain). What it binds is not known. Trimming left V 5 bases short and J 5 bases short, with 10 bases between. The CDR3 spans 13 residues. Germline CDR1 reads SNHLY; CDR2 reads FYNNEI. The entry originates in a study of T cell repertoires in cytomegalovirus infection. General study points: Across the ex vivo response, the dominant clonotypes were HLA-C-restricted CMV-specific TCR beta clonotypes.

TCRdb ran MiXCR on the reads and lists one entry per CDR3 protein. Here the sample spans a few hundred thousand distinct CDR3 sequences, more than 40% being singletons. J is TRBJ1-5 and V is TRBV2, with D uncertain. This receptor was identified in a human donor in good health (CMV status not recorded). Some clones in this sample may be carry-over from other donors' samples. The material was cultured PBMCs, obtained from culture after CMV antigen stimulation. The CDR3 nucleotides are TGTGCCAGCAGTAGACGACGCGATCAGCCCCAGCATTTT. Translation: CASSRRRDQPQHF.